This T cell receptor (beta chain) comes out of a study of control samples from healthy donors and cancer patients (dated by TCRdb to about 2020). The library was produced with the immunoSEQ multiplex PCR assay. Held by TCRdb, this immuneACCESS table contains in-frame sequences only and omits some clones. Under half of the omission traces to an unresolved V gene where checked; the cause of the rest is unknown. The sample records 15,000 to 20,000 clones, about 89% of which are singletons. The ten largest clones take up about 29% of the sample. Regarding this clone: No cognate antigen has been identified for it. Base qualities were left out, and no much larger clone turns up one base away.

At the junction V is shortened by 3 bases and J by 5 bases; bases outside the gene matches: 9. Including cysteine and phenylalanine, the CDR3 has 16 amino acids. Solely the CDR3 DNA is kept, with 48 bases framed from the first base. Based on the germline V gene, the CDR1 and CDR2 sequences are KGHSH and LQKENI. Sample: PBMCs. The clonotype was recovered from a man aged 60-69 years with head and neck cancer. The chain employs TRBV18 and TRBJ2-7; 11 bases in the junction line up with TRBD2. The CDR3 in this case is CASSPRGSGGANEQYF. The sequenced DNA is TGTGCCAGCTCACCCCGGGGTAGCGGGGGGGCTAACGAGCAGTACTTC.